This T cell receptor (beta chain) was found in a study of cytomegalovirus exposure and HLA in healthy donors. The primer mix had 60 Vbeta and 13 Jbeta primers. Sequencing used immunoSEQ multiplex PCR; TCRdb keeps in-frame clones, though not all of them. The sample has some 130,000 clones. Trimming shortened V by 0 bases and J by 3 bases, and 6 bases separated the two germline ends. Germline assignment: CDR1 SGHTS and CDR2 YDEGEE. This CDR3 has 14 residues. Material for sequencing was PBMCs. The sequence was obtained from a man between 18 and 29 years old in good health and CMV-seronegative. V and J are TRBV5-8 and TRBJ1-4, with D possibly being TRBD1 (5 bases). The CDR3 DNA reads TGTGCCAGCAGCTTGGCGGGGGCTAATGAAAAACTGTTTTTT. Protein sequence: CASSLAGANEKLFF.